The rows below give T cell receptor beta chains drawn from one sample of a study of blood T cell repertoires in COVID-19. The protocol was immunoSEQ multiplex PCR, while the TCRdb copy is restricted to in-frame clones and leaves out a portion. The table lists around 130,000 clones, approximately 92% of them singletons. Sequencing was done on a sample of peripheral blood. The receptors shown here come from a man in his 70s with active or convalescent COVID-19. The CDR3 runs from the conserved cysteine through the conserved F or W.

v_call	j_call	cdr3_aa
TRBV6-5	TRBJ1-1	CASSLTGRNTEAFF
TRBV18	TRBJ2-3	CASSPRSRGEVDTQYF
TRBV2	TRBJ2-1	CASSGNPTDLNNEQFF
TRBV28	TRBJ2-6	CASSSQGGRGSGANVLTF
TRBV6-2/TRBV6-3	TRBJ2-7	CASSKQGVPPYEQYF
TRBV5-1	TRBJ2-3	CASSSSGSTDTQYF
TRBV28	TRBJ2-1	CASSLYPPGQGDEQFF
TRBV18	TRBJ2-7	CASSPGLAGPYEQYF
TRBV28	TRBJ2-7	CASSLYARDEQYF
TRBV6-2/TRBV6-3	TRBJ2-7	CASSWGQGDDEQYF
TRBV5-1	TRBJ2-3	CASSLVGGQGTDTQYF
TRBV27	TRBJ2-7	CASSLSEGAVSHEQYF
TRBV27	TRBJ2-2	CASSLKQGAGELFF
TRBV6-5	TRBJ1-3	CASEGGGNTIYF
TRBV11-2	TRBJ2-3	CASSLAGGPGTDTQYF
TRBV28	TRBJ2-7	CASSPLQGSEQYF
TRBV20-1	TRBJ2-3	CSAWTGGQYF
TRBV6-5	TRBJ2-7	CASSAGQGLRYEQYF
TRBV6-6	TRBJ2-1	CASSYSLLSGVQFF
TRBV5-1	TRBJ2-1	CASSLGGGDYNEQFF
TRBV2	TRBJ1-3	CASRGLSGNTIYF
TRBV3-1/TRBV3-2	TRBJ1-2	CASSQEGGKDGYTF
TRBV7-8	TRBJ2-7	CASSSTGNSYEQYF
TRBV27	TRBJ2-7	CASSLSESSSYEQYF
TRBV18	TRBJ1-1	CASSSKQGNTEAFF
TRBV29-1	TRBJ1-4	CSTTGEGGEKLFF
TRBV19	TRBJ1-1	CASRASRQRNTEAFF
TRBV28	TRBJ1-2	CASRPGTGGYTF
TRBV18	TRBJ2-1	CASSPIFGTGDYNEQFF
TRBV28	TRBJ2-1	CASSLQAGGPQEQFF
TRBV28	TRBJ1-1	CASSKGQLNTEAFF
TRBV9	TRBJ2-5	CASSVGAGEGTQYF
TRBV29-1	TRBJ1-1	CSGAGQGNTEAFF
TRBV27	TRBJ1-1	CASSPPPGLRNTEAFF
TRBV2	TRBJ2-1	CASSWLAGVNEQFF
TRBV30	TRBJ2-3	CACSTGTTDTQYF
TRBV28	TRBJ1-1	CASSTGVIEAFF
TRBV19	TRBJ1-1	CASSILFEVDTEAFF
TRBV10-3	TRBJ2-7	CAIGFEGRPYEQYF
TRBV11-3	TRBJ2-5	CASSLDRGTSNEYF
TRBV7-9	TRBJ1-4	CAASGVTNEKLFF
TRBV28	TRBJ1-2	CASSLRVFYGYTF
TRBV20-1	TRBJ1-5	CSASAGGDDQPQHF
TRBV7-2	TRBJ2-5	CASSQGRGAETQYF
TRBV6-5	TRBJ1-1	CASSWRRESTEAFF
TRBV28	TRBJ2-7	CASSSPGLAETYEQYF
TRBV11-2	TRBJ1-4	CASSLGDRDFEKLFF
TRBV19	TRBJ1-2	CASSVGTGNYGYTF
TRBV5-1	TRBJ2-6	CASSLVAGANVLTF
TRBV24-1	TRBJ2-1	CATSDLLTSGSANEQFF
TRBV28	TRBJ2-7	CASSLDLAGGFEQYF
TRBV21-1	TRBJ2-1	CASRPASGSFNEQFF
TRBV6-5	TRBJ2-7	CASTSVKGGYEQYF
TRBV4-2	TRBJ1-1	CASSQQGRGGTEAFF
TRBV7-3	TRBJ2-3	CASSLDNSSTDTQYF